This TCR beta chain was profiled in a study of T cell changes during pregnancy in multiple sclerosis. Germline V gene data show CDR1 as SNHLY and CDR2 as FYNNEI. V lost 4 bases and J lost 1, with 13 bases in between. This CDR3 contains 16 residues. Here immunoSEQ multiplex PCR was the method, and the copy in TCRdb shows in-frame clones only, minus some. The table records tens of thousands of clones, more than 80% of them present only once. The genes are TRBV2 and TRBJ2-2; the D gene is possibly TRBD2 (5 bases). The specimen was CD4+ T cells from peripheral blood mononuclear cells, collected before pregnancy. This sequence was found in a female donor with multiple sclerosis, enrolled in a pregnancy study. Written as DNA, the CDR3 is TGTGCCAGCAGTGTCCTTCCACTAGGGAACACCGGGGAGCTGTTTTTT. This encodes CASSVLPLGNTGELFF. Filled out from reference TRBV2 and TRBJ2-2, the complete variable domain reads EPEVTQTPSHQVTQMGQEVILRCVPISNHLYFYWYRQILGQKVEFLVSFYNNEISEKSEIFDDQFSVERPDGSNFTLKIRSTKLEDSAMYFCASSVLPLGNTGELFFGEGSRLTVL.